This T cell receptor (beta chain) was documented in a study of T cells in Graves' hyperthyroidism and ophthalmopathy. Amplified TCR beta CDR3 regions derived from RNA transcripts. The primer set for the first-round RT-PCR of the TCR CDR3 was HTBI. Each CDR3 protein gets one entry after TCRdb re-called the multiplex PCR reads with MiXCR. The sample lists over 500,000 distinct CDR3 sequences, over 35% seen once, with about 45% in the top ten. This clonotype was seen at least ten times. Pregnant or lactating patients were excluded, as were those with uncontrolled infection or other autoimmune disease. In germline, CDR1 is LNHDA, CDR2 SQIVND (reference sequence). The V end was cut by 0 bases, the J end by 3 bases, with 12 bases between. The CDR3 covers 15 residues.

The sample consisted of peripheral blood or thyroid tissue (not recorded which). The TCR comes from an adult woman with Graves' disease, either hyperthyroidism or ophthalmopathy (not recorded which). V usage is TRBV19 and J usage is TRBJ2-7, with D hard to call. DNA for the CDR3: TGTGCCAGTAGTATAGAGGCTCCGAGAGGCTACGAGCAGTACTTC. Translating it yields CASSIEAPRGYEQYF.